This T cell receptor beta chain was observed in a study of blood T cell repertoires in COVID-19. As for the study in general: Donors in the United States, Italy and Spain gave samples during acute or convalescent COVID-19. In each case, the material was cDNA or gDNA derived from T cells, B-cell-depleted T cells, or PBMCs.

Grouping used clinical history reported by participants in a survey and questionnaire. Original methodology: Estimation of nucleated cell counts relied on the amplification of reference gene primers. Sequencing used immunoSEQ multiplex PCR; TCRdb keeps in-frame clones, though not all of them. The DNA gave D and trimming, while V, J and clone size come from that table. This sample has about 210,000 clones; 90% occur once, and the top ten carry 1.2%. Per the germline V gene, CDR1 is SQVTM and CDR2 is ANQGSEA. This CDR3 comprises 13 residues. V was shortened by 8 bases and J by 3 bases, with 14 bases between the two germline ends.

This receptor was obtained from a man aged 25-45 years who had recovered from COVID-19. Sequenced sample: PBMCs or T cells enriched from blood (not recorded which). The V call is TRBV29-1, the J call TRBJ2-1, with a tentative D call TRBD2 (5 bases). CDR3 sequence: CSPILGNYNEQFF. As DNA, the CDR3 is TGCAGCCCCATTCTCGGGAACTACAATGAGCAGTTCTTC.